This T cell receptor (beta chain) is drawn from a study of post-analysis software for immune sequencing data. Study results and limitations: Roughly five TRBV segments appeared more often in patients than in controls, and TRBV5-6, TRBV5-1 and TRBV20-1 were among these.

This clonotype was seen more than once but under ten times. Antigen specificity is unknown. The V end lost 0 bases, the J end lost 7 bases, and 13 bases lay between the germline ends. The CDR3 spans 14 residues. Germline V gives CDR1 SQVTM, CDR2 ANQGSEA. Unique molecular identifiers featured in each of the TCR beta cDNA libraries. Via MiXCR, TCRdb re-called the PCR reads, giving one row per CDR3 protein. The table lists approximately 630,000 distinct CDR3 sequences, about 60% of them singletons. Sample: blood. V is TRBV29-1 and J is TRBJ2-1; D might be TRBD2 (5 bases). The receptor's source is a girl aged 2 to 9 with multiple sclerosis. The CDR3 bases are TGCAGCGTTGAAGAGAACGTACGGGAAAATGAGCAGTTCTTC. Encoded protein: CSVEENVRENEQFF.